Included here is one T cell receptor (beta chain) sequence, with context. The antigen is undetermined. The PCR made use of 60 Vbeta and 13 Jbeta primers. Under the authors' procedure: Later analysis identified 80 million to 85 million unique TCR beta chains, 8.5 million to 13 million shared. Clones were read by immunoSEQ multiplex PCR, and TCRdb kept only the in-frame ones, dropping some. For V, J and clone size, that table is used; D and trimming come from the DNA. This sample has over 130,000 clones; 70% to 75% occur once, and the top ten carry approximately 1.8%. The source of the sample is a study of cytomegalovirus exposure and HLA in healthy donors. Study results and limitations: There were reportedly fewer N-insertions in an Asian-associated ancestry cluster than the roughly 670-donor mean, in a later analysis. The study assumed roughly uniform donor sequencing depth for presence/absence analyses. A later analysis appeared to link common viral pathogens to several of the most significant clusters.

The sample comprised PBMCs. This clonotype was sampled from a woman in her twenties or thirties in good health and CMV-seronegative.

The CDR3 reads CAWRELGTEAWPIYF. DNA for the CDR3: TGTGCCTGGAGGGAACTTGGGACAGAGGCGTGGCCCATATATTTT. This chain links TRBV30 with TRBJ1-3, with 7 positions matching TRBD1. V was pared by 3 bases and J by 11 bases, with 16 bases of the junction left unmatched. Germline lookup yields CDR1 GTSNPN and CDR2 SVGIG (reference sequence). The CDR3 spans 15 residues.